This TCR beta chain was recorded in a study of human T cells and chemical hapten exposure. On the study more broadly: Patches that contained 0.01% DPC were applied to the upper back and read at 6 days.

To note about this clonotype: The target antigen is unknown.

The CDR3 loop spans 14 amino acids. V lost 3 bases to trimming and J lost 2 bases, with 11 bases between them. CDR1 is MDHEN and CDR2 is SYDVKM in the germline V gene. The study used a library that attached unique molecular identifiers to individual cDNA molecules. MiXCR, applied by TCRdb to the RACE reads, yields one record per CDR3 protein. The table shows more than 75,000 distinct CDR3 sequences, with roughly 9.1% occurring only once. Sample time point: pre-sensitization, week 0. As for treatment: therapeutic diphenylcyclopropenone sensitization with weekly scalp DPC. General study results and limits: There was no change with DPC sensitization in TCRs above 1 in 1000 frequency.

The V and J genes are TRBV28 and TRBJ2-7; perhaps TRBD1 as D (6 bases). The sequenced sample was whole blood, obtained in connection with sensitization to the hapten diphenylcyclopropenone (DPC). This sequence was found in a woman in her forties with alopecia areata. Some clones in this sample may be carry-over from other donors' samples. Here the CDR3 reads CASSFETGTYEQYF. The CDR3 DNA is TGTGCCAGCAGTTTTGAGACAGGTACCTACGAGCAGTACTTC.